Each of the 5 T cell receptor beta chains below was sequenced from the same sample in a study of CD4 T cells in relation to SARS-CoV-2 and coronaviruses listed by TCRdb under 2021. The library was made by the immunoSEQ multiplex PCR assay. In TCRdb, the immuneACCESS table is reduced to in-frame sequences with V and J assigned. These tables do not hold every clone; where another copy was compared, an unresolved V gene accounts for under half, and the others remain unexplained. For this sample there are 50,000 to 70,000 clones; 92% appear just once. The ten top clones hold around 0.43% of the sample. The sequenced sample was naive CD4+ T cells from PBMCs. The cell subset or site label, read with the paper, signifies: naive CD4+ T cells isolated by negative enrichment. These receptor sequences come from an adult with COVID-19.

The V and J genes are TRBV6-2 or TRBV6-3 and TRBJ2-3; a weak D match, TRBD1 (6 bases). CDR3 length: 14 amino acids. Germline lookup yields CDR1 MNHEY and CDR2 SVGEGT. Between the trimmed V and J ends, which lost 0 bases and 9 bases, there was a span of 13 bases. CDR3 region: CASSYSGVTGTQYF. In nucleotides, the CDR3 is TGTGCCAGCAGTTACTCCGGAGTCACAGGGACGCAGTATTTT.

The chain joins TRBV5-6 to TRBJ2-4; perhaps D is TRBD1 or TRBD2 (5 bases each). CDR3 length: 14 amino acids. The germline CDR1 and CDR2 sequences are SGHDT and YYEEEE. V was pared by 5 bases and J by 8 bases, with 17 bases between. The CDR3 loop is CASSSQGIGDIQYF. The CDR3 nucleotides read TGTGCCAGCAGTTCCCAGGGTATCGGGGACATTCAGTACTTC.

CDR3 DNA sequence: TGTGCCAGCAGTGTGGGCCCAGCGAACAATGAGCAGTTCTTC. This translates into CASSVGPANNEQFF. The J gene is TRBJ2-1, the V gene TRBV2; D is uncertain. In germline, CDR1 is SNHLY, CDR2 FYNNEI. CDR3 length: 14 amino acids. Trimming shortened V by 4 bases and J by 5 bases, and 12 bases separated the two germline ends.

The chain recombines TRBV7-9 with TRBJ1-2; no reliable D call. Trimming pared 1 base from V and 8 bases from J, leaving 17 bases between. Germline V gene data show CDR1 as SEHNR and CDR2 as FQNEAQ (reference sequence). CDR3 length equals 15 residues. This CDR3 is CASSLDLVVRGGYTF. In DNA, the CDR3 is TGTGCCAGCAGCTTAGACTTGGTGGTCAGAGGAGGCTACACCTTC.

This chain connects TRBV5-1 to TRBJ2-3, with a weak D call TRBD1 (6 bases). CDR3 size: 14 residues. V was shortened by 0 bases and J by 3 bases, with 8 bases between the two germline ends. CDR1 SGHRS and CDR2 YFSETQ come from the germline V gene. CDR3 sequence: CASSLGGQTDTQYF. The CDR3 bases are TGCGCCAGCAGCTTGGGAGGACAGACAGATACGCAGTATTTT.